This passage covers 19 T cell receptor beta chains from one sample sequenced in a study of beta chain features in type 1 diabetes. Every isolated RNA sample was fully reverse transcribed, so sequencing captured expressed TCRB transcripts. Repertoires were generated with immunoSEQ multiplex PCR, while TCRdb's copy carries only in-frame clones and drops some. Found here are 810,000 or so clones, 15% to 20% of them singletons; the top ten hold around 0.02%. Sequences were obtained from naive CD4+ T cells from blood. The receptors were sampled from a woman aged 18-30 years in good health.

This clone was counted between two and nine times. The CDR3 loop is CGAGGPGGELFF. The DNA for the CDR3 is TGTGGCGCGGGAGGGCCAGGCGGGGAGCTGTTTTTT. The genes are TRBV7-9 and TRBJ2-2; 9 bases are a match to TRBD2. CDR3 length equals 12 residues. Germline CDR1 and CDR2: SEHNR and FQNEAQ (reference sequence).

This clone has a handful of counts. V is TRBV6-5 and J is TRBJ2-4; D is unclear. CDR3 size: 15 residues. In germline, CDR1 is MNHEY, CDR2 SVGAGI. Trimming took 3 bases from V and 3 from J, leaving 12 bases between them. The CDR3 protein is CASSYGVKGKNIQYF. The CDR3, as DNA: TGTGCCAGCAGTTATGGGGTCAAGGGCAAAAACATTCAGTACTTC.

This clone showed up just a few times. This chain's CDR3 is CASSLGSGGLYNEQFF. The CDR3 DNA sequence: TGTGCCAGCAGTTTGGGTAGCGGGGGACTATACAATGAGCAGTTCTTC. The chain uses TRBV28 and TRBJ2-1; 9 nucleotides align to TRBD2. The CDR3 runs 16 residues. Germline assignment: CDR1 MDHEN and CDR2 SYDVKM. V was pared by 3 bases and J by 4 bases, with 7 bases of the junction left unmatched.

The CDR3 coding sequence is TGTGCCAGCAGCTTATTCGCCGCCACAGGTATGAATCAGCCCCAGCATTTT. It yields the protein CASSLFAATGMNQPQHF. This chain joins TRBV5-8 and TRBJ1-5, with a possible D match to TRBD1 (5 bases). The V gene's germline CDR1 is SGHTS and CDR2 YDEGEE. Trimming removed 2 bases at V and 4 bases at J, with 19 bases between. This CDR3 has 17 residues.

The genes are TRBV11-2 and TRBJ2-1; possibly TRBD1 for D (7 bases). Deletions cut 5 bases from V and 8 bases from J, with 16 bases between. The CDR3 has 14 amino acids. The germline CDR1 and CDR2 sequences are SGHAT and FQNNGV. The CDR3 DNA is TGTGCCAGCAGCAAAAACCAGGGGGGACATGAGCAGTTCTTC. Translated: CASSKNQGGHEQFF.

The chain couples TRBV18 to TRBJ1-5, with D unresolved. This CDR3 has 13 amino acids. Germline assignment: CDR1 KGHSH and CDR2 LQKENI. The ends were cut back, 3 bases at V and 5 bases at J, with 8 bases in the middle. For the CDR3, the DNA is TGTGCCAGCTCACCCCGAGATGATCAGCCCCAGCATTTT. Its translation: CASSPRDDQPQHF.

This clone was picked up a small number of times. This CDR3 reads CASSHPNEQFF. The CDR3, as DNA: TGTGCCAGCAGCCACCCCAATGAGCAGTTCTTC. The genes are TRBV28 and TRBJ2-1; D is unclear. Germline CDR1 and CDR2: MDHEN and SYDVKM. CDR3 length: 11 residues. Trimming left V 6 bases short and J 6 bases short, with 6 bases between.

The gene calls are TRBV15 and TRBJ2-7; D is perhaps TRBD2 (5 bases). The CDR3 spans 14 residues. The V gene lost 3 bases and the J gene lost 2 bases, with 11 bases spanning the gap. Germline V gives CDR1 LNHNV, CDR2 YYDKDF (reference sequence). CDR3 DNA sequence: TGTGCCACCAGCAGGGCGGGCGGAGCCTACGAGCAGTACTTC. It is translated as CATSRAGGAYEQYF.

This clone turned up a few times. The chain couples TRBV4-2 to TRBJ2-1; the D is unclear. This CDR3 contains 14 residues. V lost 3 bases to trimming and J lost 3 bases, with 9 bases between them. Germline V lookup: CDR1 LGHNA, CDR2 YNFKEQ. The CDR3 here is CASSHSHLYNEQFF. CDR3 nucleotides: TGTGCCAGCAGCCATAGCCATCTCTACAATGAGCAGTTCTTC.

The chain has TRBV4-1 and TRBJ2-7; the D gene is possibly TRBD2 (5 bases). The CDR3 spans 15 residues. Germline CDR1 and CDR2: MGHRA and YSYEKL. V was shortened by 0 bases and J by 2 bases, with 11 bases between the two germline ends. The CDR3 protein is CASSQDTRWPYEQYF. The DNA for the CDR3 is TGCGCCAGCAGCCAAGACACTAGGTGGCCCTACGAGCAGTACTTC.

Here the CDR3 DNA reads TGTGCCAGCAGCCCAACTCACAGGGGCATCACCGGGGAGCTGTTTTTT. This encodes CASSPTHRGITGELFF. The chain couples TRBV5-6 to TRBJ2-2, with 7 bases matching TRBD1. CDR1 and CDR2 (germline): SGHDT, YYEEEE. The CDR3 is 16 residues long. Unmatched junction bases numbered 10, after V lost 4 bases and J lost 4 bases.

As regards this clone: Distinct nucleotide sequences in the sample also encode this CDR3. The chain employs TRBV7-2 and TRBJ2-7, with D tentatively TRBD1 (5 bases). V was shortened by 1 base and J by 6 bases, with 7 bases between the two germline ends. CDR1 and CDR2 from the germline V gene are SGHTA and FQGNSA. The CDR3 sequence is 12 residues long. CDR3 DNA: TGTGCCAGCAGCTTAGTGGGGCTCGAGCAGTACTTC. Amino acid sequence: CASSLVGLEQYF.

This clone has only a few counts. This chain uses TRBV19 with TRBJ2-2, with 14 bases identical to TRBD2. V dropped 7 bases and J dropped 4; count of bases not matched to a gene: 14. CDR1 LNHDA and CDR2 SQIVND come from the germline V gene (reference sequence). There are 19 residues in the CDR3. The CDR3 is CASTTGRLAGGPGTGELFF. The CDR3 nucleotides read TGTGCCAGTACCACGGGCCGACTAGCGGGAGGGCCAGGCACCGGGGAGCTGTTTTTT.

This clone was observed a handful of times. The CDR3 bases are TGCGCCAGCAGCTTCGGCACCTATGGCTACACCTTC. This encodes CASSFGTYGYTF. This rearrangement joins TRBV5-1 to TRBJ1-2; no firm D call. Per the germline V gene, CDR1 is SGHRS and CDR2 is YFSETQ. V lost 2 bases and J lost 4, with 6 bases in between. The CDR3 sequence is 12 residues long.

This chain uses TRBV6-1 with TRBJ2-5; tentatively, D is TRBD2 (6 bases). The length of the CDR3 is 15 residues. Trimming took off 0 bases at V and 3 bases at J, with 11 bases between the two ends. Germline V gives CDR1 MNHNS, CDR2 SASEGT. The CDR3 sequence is CASSEAGSQEETQYF. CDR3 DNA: TGTGCCAGCAGTGAAGCCGGGAGTCAGGAAGAGACCCAGTACTTC.

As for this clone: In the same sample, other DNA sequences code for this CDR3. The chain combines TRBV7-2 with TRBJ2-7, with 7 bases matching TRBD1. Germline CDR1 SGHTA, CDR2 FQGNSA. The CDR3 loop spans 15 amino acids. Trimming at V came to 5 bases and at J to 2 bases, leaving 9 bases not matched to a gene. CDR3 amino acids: CASSLRAGGPYEQYF. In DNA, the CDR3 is TGTGCCAGCAGCCTTAGGGCAGGGGGACCCTACGAGCAGTACTTC.

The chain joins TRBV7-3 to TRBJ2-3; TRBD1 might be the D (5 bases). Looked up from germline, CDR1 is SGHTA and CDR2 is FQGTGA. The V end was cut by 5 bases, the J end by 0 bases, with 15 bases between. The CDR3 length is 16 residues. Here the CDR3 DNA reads TGTGCCAGCAGCCCCAATTCAGGGTATAGCACAGATACGCAGTATTTT. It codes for CASSPNSGYSTDTQYF.

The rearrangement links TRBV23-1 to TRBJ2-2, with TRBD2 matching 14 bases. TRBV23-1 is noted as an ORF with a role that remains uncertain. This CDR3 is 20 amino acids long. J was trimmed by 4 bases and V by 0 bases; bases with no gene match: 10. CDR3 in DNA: TGCGCCAGCAGTCAATCAGGGACTAGCGGGAGAACCCCCCCCACCGGGGAGCTGTTTTTT. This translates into CASSQSGTSGRTPPTGELFF.

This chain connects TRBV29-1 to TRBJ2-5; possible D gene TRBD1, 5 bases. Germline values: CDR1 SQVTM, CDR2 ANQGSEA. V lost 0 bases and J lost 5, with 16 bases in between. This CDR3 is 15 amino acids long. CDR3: CSVEDRPPPGETQYF. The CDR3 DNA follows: TGCAGCGTTGAAGACCGGCCCCCCCCAGGGGAGACCCAGTACTTC. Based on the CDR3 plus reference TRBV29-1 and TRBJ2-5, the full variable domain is SAVISQKPSRDICQRGTSLTIQCQVDSQVTMMFWYRQQPGQSLTLIATANQGSEATYESGFVIDKFPISRPNLTFSTLTVSNMSPEDSSIYLCSVEDRPPPGETQYFGPGTRLLVL.